The sequence of this T cell receptor beta chain was determined in a study of blood T cell repertoires in COVID-19. In the original analysis: Scientists estimated how many nucleated cells there were by amplifying reference gene primers. Some clones are missing from TCRdb's copy, which holds only in-frame ones; the method was immunoSEQ multiplex PCR. V and J calls plus clone size are reproduced from that table; the DNA served to infer D and trimming. The sample carries 150,000 to 200,000 clones, roughly 87% recorded once. Trimming took 3 bases from V and 1 from J, leaving 7 bases between them. CDR1 is KGHSH and CDR2 is LQKENI in the germline V gene. The CDR3 runs to 14 residues. This clone turned up a few times.

Sequencing was carried out using peripheral blood. The chain carries TRBV18 and TRBJ2-1; D is ambiguous. The source of this sequence is a woman in her 50s with acute or convalescent COVID-19. The DNA for the CDR3 is TGTGCCAGCTCACCTGACATTTCCTACAATGAGCAGTTCTTC. This gives the protein CASSPDISYNEQFF.